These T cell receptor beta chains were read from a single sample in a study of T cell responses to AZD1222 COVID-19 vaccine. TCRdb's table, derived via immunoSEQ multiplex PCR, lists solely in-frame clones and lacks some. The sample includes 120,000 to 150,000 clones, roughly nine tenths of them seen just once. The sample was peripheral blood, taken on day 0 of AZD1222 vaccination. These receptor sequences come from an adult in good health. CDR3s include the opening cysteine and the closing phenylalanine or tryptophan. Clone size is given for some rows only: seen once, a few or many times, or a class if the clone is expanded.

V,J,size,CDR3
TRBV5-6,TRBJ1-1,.,CASSKGTTEAFF
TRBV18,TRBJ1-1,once,CASSGLDTNTEAFF
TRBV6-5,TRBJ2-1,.,CASSYGRAGNEQFF
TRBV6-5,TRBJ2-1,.,CASTSTGIGEQFF
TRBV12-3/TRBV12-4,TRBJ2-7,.,CASRGGIKYEQYF
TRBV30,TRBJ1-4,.,CAWSFNRGPAEKLFF
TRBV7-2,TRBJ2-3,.,CASSLASGSTDTQYF
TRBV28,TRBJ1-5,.,CASSFGGPQPQHF
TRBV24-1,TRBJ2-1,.,CAIGTSGIQGQFF
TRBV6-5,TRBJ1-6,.,CASRSGTANSPLHF
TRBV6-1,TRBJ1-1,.,CASSERTGPPNTEAFF
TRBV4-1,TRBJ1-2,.,CASSPGTGLYGYTF
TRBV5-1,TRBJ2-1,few,CASSLGNSGSGEQFF
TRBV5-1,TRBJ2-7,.,CASSPVDRRSYEQYF
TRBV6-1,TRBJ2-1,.,CASSDTGVPYNEQFF
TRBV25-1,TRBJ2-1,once,CASSGAGGGYYEQFF
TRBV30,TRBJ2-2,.,CAWNPGLAGGPGGELFF
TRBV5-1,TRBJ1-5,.,CASSLGRGFNQPQHF
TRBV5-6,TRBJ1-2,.,CASSSRYLYGYTF
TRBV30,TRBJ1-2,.,CAWSVLTGRGGYTF
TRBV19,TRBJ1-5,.,CASSPRARTGGDQPQHF
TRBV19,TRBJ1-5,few,CASSIDRVQPQHF
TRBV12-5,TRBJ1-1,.,CASGLIPQGREKHTEAFF
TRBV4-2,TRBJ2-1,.,CASSQASWGPSNEQFF
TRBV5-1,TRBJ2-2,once,CASSLVGTGELFF
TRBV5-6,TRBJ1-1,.,CASSFYWGYTEAFF
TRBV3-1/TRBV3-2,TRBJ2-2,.,CASSFETSGRAHPGELFF
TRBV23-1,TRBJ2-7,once,CASRRGPSSYEQYF
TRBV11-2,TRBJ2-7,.,CASSLDHGVSGNEQYF
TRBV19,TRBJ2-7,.,CASSMRQQYEQYF
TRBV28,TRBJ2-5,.,CASSLGGRETQYF
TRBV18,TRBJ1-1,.,CASSPLRATKNTEAFF
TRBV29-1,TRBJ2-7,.,CSVPLAGSYEQYF
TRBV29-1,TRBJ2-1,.,CSVVTGVGNEQFF
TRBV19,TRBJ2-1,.,CASSTVGEQFF
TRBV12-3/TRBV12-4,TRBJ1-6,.,CASRWSTSPLHF
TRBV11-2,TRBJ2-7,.,CASSLAYGGENYEQYF
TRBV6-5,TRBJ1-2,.,CASSFEGYGYTF
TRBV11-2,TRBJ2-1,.,CASSWTGDNEQFF
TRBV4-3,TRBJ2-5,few,CASSQEGGQETQYF
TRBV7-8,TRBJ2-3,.,CASSLGYRGGRTDTQYF
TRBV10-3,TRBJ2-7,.,CAITGTSGSYEQYF